The source of this T cell receptor (beta chain) is a study of T-cell memory formation after mild COVID-19. At the level of the study: TCR clusters were mostly donor specific. Study-level results: From day 15 to 85, contracting clones were balanced between CD4 and CD8, whereas later expanders leaned toward CD4+. Mainly CM and EM harbored the contracting CD4+ clones; mainly EMRA harbored the CD8+ ones.

TCR alpha and TCR beta cDNA libraries carrying sample barcodes and UMIs were produced by 5'RACE using constant-segment primers. TCRdb re-called the 5' RACE reads with MiXCR, one entry per CDR3 protein. The data show roughly 510,000 distinct CDR3 sequences, 15% to 20% seen once. This clonotype has only a few counts. Its antigen is still unknown. The source is an adult woman who had mild COVID-19 (a few samples of this study predate the infection). Cell type and time point are not known. Sequenced: PBMCs or a T cell subset sorted from them (not recorded which).

The CDR3 reads CASTTEGRGSDTQYF. Here the CDR3 DNA reads TGCGCCAGCACCACGGAAGGGCGCGGGTCAGATACGCAGTATTTT. The V and J genes are TRBV5-1 and TRBJ2-3; possible D gene TRBD2, 5 bases. CDR1 is SGHRS and CDR2 is YFSETQ in the germline V gene. The CDR3 loop spans 15 amino acids. V gave up 6 bases and J gave up 4 bases, with 18 bases separating them.